This entry concerns a single T cell receptor (beta chain). Antigen specificity is unknown. Some clones are missing from TCRdb's copy, which holds only in-frame ones; the method was immunoSEQ multiplex PCR. In the table there are around 130,000 clones, under 95% of which are singletons. These data originate in a study of T cell responses to AZD1222 COVID-19 vaccine. Study-wide points: Targets within unmutated variant regions were reportedly found for nearly half of spike-specific TCRs. The donors showed a predominance of white British ancestry and of females, with possible underestimation of clonal diversity.

The germline V and J ends were trimmed by 4 bases and 6 bases, with 13 bases remaining between them. The CDR3 has 14 amino acids. Germline lookup yields CDR1 MDHEN and CDR2 SYDVKM. The source material was peripheral blood, sampled on day 0 of AZD1222 vaccination. This chain joins TRBV28 and TRBJ1-3; D is undetermined. This TCR came from an adult in good health. Here the CDR3 reads CASSSTWIENTIYF. The CDR3 region has the DNA TGTGCCAGCAGTTCCACGTGGATTGAAAACACCATATATTTT. Filled out from reference TRBV28 and TRBJ1-3, the complete variable domain reads DVKVTQSSRYLVKRTGEKVFLECVQDMDHENMFWYRQDPGLGLRLIYFSYDVKMKEKGDIPEGYSVSREKKERFSLILESASTNQTSMYLCASSSTWIENTIYFGEGSWLTVV.